This T cell receptor beta chain was sequenced during a study of control samples from healthy donors and cancer patients. Only in-frame clones appear in the TCRdb table, and some are missing; sequencing was by immunoSEQ multiplex PCR. Of about 150,000 clones in the sample, 93% are singletons; the top ten hold roughly 6.2%. Germline CDR1 is SGHRS and CDR2 is YFSETQ. The V gene lost 8 bases and the J gene lost 2 bases, with 8 bases spanning the gap. The CDR3 is 11 amino acids. The chain has TRBV5-1 and TRBJ2-7; D is unresolved. This clonotype was sampled from a man younger than 35 in good health. Sequencing input: blood. For the CDR3, the DNA is TGCGCCAGATACACACCCTACGAGCAGTACTTC. As protein: CARYTPYEQYF.